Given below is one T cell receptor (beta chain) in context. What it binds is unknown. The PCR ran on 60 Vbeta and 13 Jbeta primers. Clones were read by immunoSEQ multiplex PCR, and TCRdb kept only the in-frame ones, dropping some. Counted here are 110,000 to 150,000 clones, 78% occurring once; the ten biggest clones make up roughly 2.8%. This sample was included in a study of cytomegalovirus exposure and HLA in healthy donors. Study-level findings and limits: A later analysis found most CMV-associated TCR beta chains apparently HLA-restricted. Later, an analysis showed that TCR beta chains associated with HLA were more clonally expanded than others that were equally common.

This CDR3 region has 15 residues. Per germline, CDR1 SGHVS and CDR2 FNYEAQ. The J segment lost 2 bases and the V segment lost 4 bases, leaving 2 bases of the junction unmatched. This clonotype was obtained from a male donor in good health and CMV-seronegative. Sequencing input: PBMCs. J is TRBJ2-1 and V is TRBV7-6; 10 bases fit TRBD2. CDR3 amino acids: CASSSLAGAYNEQFF. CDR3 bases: TGTGCCAGCAGCTCCCTAGCGGGAGCCTACAATGAGCAGTTCTTC.